This T cell receptor beta chain was identified during a study of early T cells in non-severe SARS-CoV-2 infection (dated by TCRdb to about 2021). With regard to the full study: Because TCR sequencing relied on bulk RNA taken from unsorted whole blood, pairing of alpha and beta chains was not possible.

Library creation used 5' RACE. For sequencing, a NextSeq 500 was employed. In the TCR library protocol, unique molecular identifiers were attached to individual cDNA molecules to correct for PCR bias and sequencing error. Sequencing covered both TCR alpha and beta chains, and within each sample the abundances of alpha and beta sequences were tightly co-correlated. The study's processing was this. Decombinator V4 was used to annotate the V gene, J gene and CDR3 of the TCR sequences. Expanded TCRs were defined as changing significantly between any two time points under a Poisson model with p below 0.0001. TCR abundances were normalised to the total number of TCRs sequenced in each sample and reported as counts per million. VDJdb, accessed on 1 November 2021, was searched for TCRs annotated for CMV, EBV and SARS-CoV-2, and TCRs annotated for more than one antigen were excluded. TCRdb reanalyzed the raw reads on its own, using fastp at Q25 for trimming and MiXCR for clone calling, and kept in-frame beta chains. Each CDR3 protein gets just one entry, which takes the most common genes and DNA from the rows behind it. TCRdb, rather than the study authors, made the V and J calls. The sample table shows about 71,000 distinct CDR3 sequences, and 9.5% to 15% are seen once. 2.7% of the sample is taken by the ten largest.

A case-control design nested within a healthcare worker cohort in London, UK, was used, with weekly nasopharyngeal swab PCR tests and blood sampling performed. Between 23 and 31 March 2020, the week of the UK lockdown, healthcare workers were enrolled and then followed up weekly for as long as 16 weeks. The research as a whole found: Matching against VDJdb was skewed toward anti-spike CD8 responses, likely underestimated virus-specific expansions, and missed private and CD4 specificities.

In the case of this clonotype: Its antigen is currently not known. No quality values exist for individual bases; no much larger clone is one base distant.

The origin of this receptor is an adult who was a healthcare worker with PCR-confirmed SARS-CoV-2 infection or an uninfected control (not recorded which). This sample comprised whole blood, obtained at baseline.

The nucleotides are TGTGCCAGCAGGAGGACGGTCAGCTCCTACGAGCAGTACTTC. Its protein is CASRRTVSSYEQYF. This chain is built from TRBV6-5 and TRBJ2-7; no confident D gene assignment can be made. V lost 6 bases and J lost 0 bases; the stretch between them is 12 bases long. Per the germline V gene, MNHEY is the CDR1 and SVGAGI is the CDR2. The CDR3 runs 14 residues from the cysteine to the phenylalanine. The entry retains the CDR3 DNA only, 42 bases that are in frame from base 1.